The table lists the clone carrying this T cell receptor (beta chain) with a few counts. Its specificity is not known. A much larger clone sits a single nucleotide away, making a read error possible. It was RNA transcripts that yielded the amplified TCR beta CDR3 regions. TCR CDR3 underwent first-round RT-PCR with the HTBI primer set. In TCRdb, the multiplex PCR reads were re-called with MiXCR into one record per CDR3 protein. The sample gives hundreds of thousands of distinct CDR3 sequences, around 39% of which show up once; around 9.3% is in the top ten. Clinicians diagnosed patients from clinical symptoms, serum thyroxine and TRAb, thyroid ultrasound and orbital computed tomography. Germline CDR1 and CDR2: SGHVS and FNYEAQ. Trimming removed 6 bases from V and 4 bases from J, with 6 bases in between. CDR3 length: 11 amino acids. These data are taken from a study of T cells in Graves' hyperthyroidism and ophthalmopathy. Findings and limits, study-wide: From stable hyperthyroidism, ophthalmopathy was set apart by a 13 V-J model.

The V gene is TRBV7-6, the J gene TRBJ2-5; D call uncertain. The material sequenced was blood. The source is a man aged 18 to 35 with Graves' hyperthyroidism. For the CDR3, the DNA is TGTGCCAGCAGTGTCCCAGAGACCCAGTACTTC. This codes for CASSVPETQYF. Drawing the rest from reference TRBV7-6 and TRBJ2-5, the complete variable domain is GAGVSQSPRYKVTKRGQDVALRCDPISGHVSLYWYRQALGQGPEFLTYFNYEAQQDKSGLPNDRFSAERPEGSISTLTIQRTEQRDSAMYRCASSVPETQYFGPGTRLLVL.